Below are 23 T cell receptor beta chains sequenced from a single sample in a study of memory CD4+ T cells and cytomegalovirus serostatus. Single viable CD3+CD4+CD8-CD45RO+ cells were sorted as the memory CD4+ T cells. Profiling relied on immunoSEQ multiplex PCR, and the TCRdb table lists in-frame clones only, not all of them. The sample shows 75,000 to 90,000 clones, approximately 84% of them seen only once. Sequencing was performed on memory CD4+ T cells from blood. The source of these receptors is an adult in good health and CMV-seronegative.

V and J are TRBV4-1 and TRBJ2-5, with a possible D match to TRBD1 (6 bases). The CDR3 spans 14 residues. From germline, CDR1 is MGHRA and CDR2 YSYEKL. V was cut by 0 bases and J by 6 bases, with 11 bases left in between. The CDR3 is CASSQEGGMKTQYF. CDR3 bases: TGCGCCAGCAGCCAAGAAGGGGGTATGAAGACCCAGTACTTC.

The J gene is TRBJ1-5, the V gene TRBV7-9; a possible D gene is TRBD1 (6 bases). Trimming removed 1 base from V and 5 bases from J, with 18 bases in between. Germline CDR1 and CDR2: SEHNR and FQNEAQ (reference sequence). The CDR3 contains 17 residues. The CDR3 reads CASSLGIDGTSDQPQHF. The CDR3 DNA sequence: TGTGCCAGCAGCTTAGGGATCGACGGGACATCAGATCAGCCCCAGCATTTT.

The gene calls are TRBV2 and TRBJ1-1; D remains ambiguous. Per germline, CDR1 SNHLY and CDR2 FYNNEI. The V gene lost 2 bases and the J gene lost 1 base, with 11 bases spanning the gap. The CDR3 is 15 residues long. DNA for the CDR3: TGTGCCAGCAGTGAATTGGGGTCCGGGAACACTGAAGCTTTCTTT. It codes for CASSELGSGNTEAFF.

CDR3 nucleotides: TGTGCCTGGAGGGGGCCCAATAACTATGGCTACACCTTC. Its protein is CAWRGPNNYGYTF. V and J are TRBV30 and TRBJ1-2; tentatively, D is TRBD1 (5 bases). This CDR3 contains 13 residues. Germline CDR1 reads GTSNPN; CDR2 reads SVGIG (reference sequence). V lost 3 bases and J 1 base, leaving 9 bases between the germline ends.

V and J are TRBV11-3 and TRBJ1-1; D gene unclear. CDR1 and CDR2 from the germline V gene are SGHNT and YENEEA. This CDR3 spans 15 amino acids. V lost 1 base to trimming and J lost 1 base, with 10 bases between them. CDR3 protein: CASSLGGTTNTEAFF. In DNA, the CDR3 is TGTGCCAGCAGCTTAGGGGGTACAACGAACACTGAAGCTTTCTTT. Full variable domain (rest looked up from reference TRBV11-3 and TRBJ1-1): EAGVVQSPRYKIIEKKQPVAFWCNPISGHNTLYWYLQNLGQGPELLIRYENEEAVDDSQLPKDRFSAERLKGVDSTLKIQPAELGDSAVYLCASSLGGTTNTEAFFGQGTRLTVV.

This chain links TRBV6-6 with TRBJ1-2, with TRBD1 matching over 10 bases. Germline V gene data show CDR1 as MNHNY and CDR2 as SVGAGI (reference sequence). The CDR3 extends over 14 amino acids. V shed 4 bases, J shed 6 bases, and the junction held 5 bases outside the gene matches. This CDR3 is CASSSGDRGNGYTF. In DNA, the CDR3 is TGTGCCAGCAGTTCCGGGGACAGGGGAAATGGCTACACCTTC.

The chain is built from TRBV9 and TRBJ2-2; no firm D call. Trimming removed 6 bases at V and 2 bases at J, with 11 bases between. Germline CDR1 is SGDLS and CDR2 is YYNGEE. This CDR3 comprises 14 residues. The CDR3 coding sequence is TGTGCCAGCAACAACCGGGTTAACACCGGGGAGCTGTTTTTT. It yields the protein CASNNRVNTGELFF.

The gene calls are TRBV7-2 and TRBJ2-2, with D unclear. The CDR3 covers 13 residues. Trimming took 4 bases from V and 6 from J, leaving 9 bases between them. The germline gives CDR1 SGHTA, CDR2 FQGNSA. The CDR3 region has the DNA TGTGCCAGCAGCTCCGACGGGTCCGGGGAGCTGTTTTTT. Its translation: CASSSDGSGELFF. The variable domain in full, completed from reference TRBV7-2 and TRBJ2-2, reads GAGVSQSPSNKVTEKGKDVELRCDPISGHTALYWYRQSLGQGLEFLIYFQGNSAPDKSGLPSDRFSAERTGGSVSTLTIQRTQQEDSAVYLCASSSDGSGELFFGEGSRLTVL.

This clone was recorded only once. The chain recombines TRBV4-2 with TRBJ2-7; 9 bases fit TRBD1. J lost 5 bases, V lost 3 bases, and 5 bases had no gene match. Germline V CDR1 and CDR2: LGHNA, YNFKEQ. The CDR3 runs 14 residues. The CDR3 loop reads CASSQPGQGHEQYF. The DNA of the CDR3 is TGTGCCAGCAGCCAGCCGGGACAGGGACACGAGCAGTACTTC.

This rearrangement joins TRBV5-8 to TRBJ2-7; 10 nucleotides line up with TRBD1. The CDR3 extends over 15 amino acids. Germline CDR1 is SGHTS and CDR2 is YDEGEE. V was clipped by 0 bases and J by 3 bases; unmatched bases: 3. CDR3 bases: TGTGCCAGCAGCTTGGATGGGACAGGGGTCTACGAGCAGTACTTC. Translating it yields CASSLDGTGVYEQYF.

This clone was detected only a few times. V is TRBV5-1 and J is TRBJ1-6; perhaps TRBD1 as D (6 bases). Germline lookup yields CDR1 SGHRS and CDR2 YFSETQ. The CDR3 spans 15 residues. V was clipped by 1 base and J by 7 bases, with 12 bases between them. The CDR3, as DNA: TGCGCCAGCAGCTTGTCCGGGACATCCAATTCACCCCTCCACTTT. This codes for CASSLSGTSNSPLHF.

This rearrangement joins TRBV7-3 to TRBJ1-1; 7 nucleotides align to TRBD1. CDR3 length equals 16 residues. V was clipped by 5 bases and J by 0 bases; unmatched bases: 9. The V gene's germline CDR1 is SGHTA and CDR2 FQGTGA. In DNA, the CDR3 is TGTGCCAGCAGCCAACCCGGGGGACAGATGAACACTGAAGCTTTCTTT. Amino acids: CASSQPGGQMNTEAFF.

V gene TRBV9 combines with J gene TRBJ2-3, with TRBD2 identical over 12 bases. The CDR3 spans 15 residues. The germline V gene has CDR1 SGDLS and CDR2 YYNGEE. V trimming: 2 bases; J trimming: 4 bases; junction bases outside the gene matches: 2. CDR3 sequence (DNA): TGTGCCAGCAGCGTGACTAGCGGGGGAGCAGATACGCAGTATTTT. It encodes CASSVTSGGADTQYF.

This clone has just a few counts. The chain links TRBV27 to TRBJ1-1; D unclear. The germline gives CDR1 MNHEY, CDR2 SMNVEV (reference sequence). CDR3 length equals 13 residues. V lost 2 bases and J 0 bases, leaving 4 bases between the germline ends. CDR3 sequence reads: CASSLVLNTEAFF. Written as DNA, the CDR3 is TGTGCCAGCAGTTTAGTGCTGAACACTGAAGCTTTCTTT.

The V gene is TRBV5-1, the J gene TRBJ2-5; D assignment may be TRBD1 or TRBD2 (5 bases each). The J call is in doubt because the DNA end fits TRBJ2-7 better. The germline V gene has CDR1 SGHRS and CDR2 YFSETQ. CDR3 length: 13 residues. CDR3 nucleotides: TGCGCCAGCACCCTATGGGGGTCCAGCGAGCAGTACTTC. Translating it yields CASTLWGSSEQYF.

A few counts support this clone. The V call is TRBV20-1, the J call TRBJ1-1, with D unresolved. The V gene's germline CDR1 is DFQATT and CDR2 SNEGSKA (reference sequence). The CDR3 length is 9 residues. V lost 5 bases to trimming and J lost 6 bases, with 4 bases between them. The CDR3 region is CSADPEAFF. The DNA for the CDR3 is TGCAGTGCTGACCCTGAAGCTTTCTTT.

The rearrangement links TRBV18 to TRBJ2-4; D possibly corresponds to TRBD2 (6 bases). The CDR3 runs 13 residues. The V end lost 6 bases, the J end lost 4 bases, and 10 bases lay between the germline ends. Germline CDR1 KGHSH, CDR2 LQKENI. CDR3 bases: TGTGCCAGCTCGGGGGACTCTAAAAACATTCAGTACTTC. Translation: CASSGDSKNIQYF.

V gene TRBV19 combines with J gene TRBJ2-1; D perhaps matches TRBD1 (6 bases). V lost 6 bases to trimming and J lost 10 bases, with 16 bases between them. This CDR3 has 13 residues. Germline V lookup: CDR1 LNHDA, CDR2 SQIVND (reference sequence). The CDR3 is CASRHTGRGEQFF. The CDR3 DNA sequence: TGTGCCAGTAGGCACACAGGGCGCGGCGAGCAGTTCTTC.

The chain links TRBV18 to TRBJ1-2; D might be TRBD1 (5 bases). The V end lost 0 bases, the J end lost 4 bases, and 15 bases lay between the germline ends. The germline V gene has CDR1 KGHSH and CDR2 LQKENI. This CDR3 is built from 16 residues. CDR3: CASSPPQGSGGYGYTF. CDR3 DNA: TGTGCCAGCTCACCACCTCAGGGCTCAGGAGGCTATGGCTACACCTTC.

This sequence joins TRBV7-9 and TRBJ1-2; D not resolved. CDR3 length: 19 amino acids. V was trimmed by 1 base and J by 3 bases, leaving 24 bases between them. CDR1 is SEHNR, CDR2 FQNEAQ, per germline (reference sequence). The CDR3 DNA sequence: TGTGCCAGCAGCTTAGTAACCCCCAGGACGATGAAGTCCCACTATGGCTACACCTTC. It codes for CASSLVTPRTMKSHYGYTF.

The V and J genes are TRBV7-2 and TRBJ1-4; the D gene is possibly TRBD1 (6 bases). V lost 4 bases and J lost 5, with 11 bases in between. Per the germline V gene, CDR1 is SGHTA and CDR2 is FQGNSA. The CDR3 loop spans 14 amino acids. As DNA, the CDR3 is TGTGCCAGCAGCTGGGGACAAATAAATGAAAAACTGTTTTTT. Translation: CASSWGQINEKLFF.

The V and J genes are TRBV5-8 and TRBJ2-5; no firm D call. The V gene lost 2 bases and the J gene lost 3 bases, with 11 bases spanning the gap. This CDR3 spans 14 amino acids. The V gene's germline CDR1 is SGHTS and CDR2 YDEGEE. The CDR3 sequence: CASSFSLVEETQYF. CDR3 nucleotides: TGTGCCAGCAGCTTTTCGCTTGTTGAAGAGACCCAGTACTTC.

This chain connects TRBV7-9 to TRBJ1-2; TRBD1 matches at 9 bases. The CDR3 consists of 16 residues. The J segment lost 11 bases and the V segment lost 1 base, leaving 14 bases of the junction unmatched. Germline V CDR1 and CDR2: SEHNR, FQNEAQ (reference sequence). Here the CDR3 reads CASSLVPAGTGIGYTF. The CDR3 DNA follows: TGTGCCAGCAGCTTAGTTCCCGCCGGGACAGGGATCGGATACACCTTC.